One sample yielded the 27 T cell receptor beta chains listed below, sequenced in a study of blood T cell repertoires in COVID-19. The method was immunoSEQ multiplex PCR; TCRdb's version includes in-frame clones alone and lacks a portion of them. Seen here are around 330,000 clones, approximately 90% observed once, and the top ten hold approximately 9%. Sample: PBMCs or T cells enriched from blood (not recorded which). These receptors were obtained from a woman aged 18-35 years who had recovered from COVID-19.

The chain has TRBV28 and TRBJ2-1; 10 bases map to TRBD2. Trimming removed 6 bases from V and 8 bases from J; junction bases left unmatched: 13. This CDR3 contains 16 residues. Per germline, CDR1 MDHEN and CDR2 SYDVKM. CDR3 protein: CASRLNKRGGMDEQFF. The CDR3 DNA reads TGTGCCAGCAGGTTAAACAAGCGGGGGGGCATGGATGAGCAGTTCTTC.

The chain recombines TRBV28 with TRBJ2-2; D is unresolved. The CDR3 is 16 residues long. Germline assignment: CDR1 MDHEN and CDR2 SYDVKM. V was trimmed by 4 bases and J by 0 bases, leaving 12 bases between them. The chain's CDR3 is CASSSLAVANTGELFF. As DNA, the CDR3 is TGTGCCAGCAGTTCCCTGGCCGTCGCGAACACCGGGGAGCTGTTTTTT.

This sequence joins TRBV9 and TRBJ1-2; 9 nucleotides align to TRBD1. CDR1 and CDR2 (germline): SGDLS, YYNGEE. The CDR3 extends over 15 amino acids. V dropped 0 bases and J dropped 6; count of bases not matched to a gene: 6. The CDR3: CASSVATGQGNGYTF. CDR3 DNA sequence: TGTGCCAGCAGCGTAGCAACGGGACAGGGAAATGGCTACACCTTC.

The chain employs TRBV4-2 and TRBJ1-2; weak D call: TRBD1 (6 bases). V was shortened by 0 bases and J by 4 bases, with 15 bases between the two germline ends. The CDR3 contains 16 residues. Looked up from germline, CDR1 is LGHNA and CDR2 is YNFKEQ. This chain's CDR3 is CASSQDLAGRGYGYTF. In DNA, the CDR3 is TGTGCCAGCAGCCAAGATCTTGCGGGCAGGGGCTATGGCTACACCTTC.

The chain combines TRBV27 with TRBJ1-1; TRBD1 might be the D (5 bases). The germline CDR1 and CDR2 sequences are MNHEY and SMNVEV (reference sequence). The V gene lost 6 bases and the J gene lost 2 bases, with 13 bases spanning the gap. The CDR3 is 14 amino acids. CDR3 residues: CASSRVGPNTEAFF. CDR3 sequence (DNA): TGTGCCAGCAGCCGTGTGGGGCCTAACACTGAAGCTTTCTTT.

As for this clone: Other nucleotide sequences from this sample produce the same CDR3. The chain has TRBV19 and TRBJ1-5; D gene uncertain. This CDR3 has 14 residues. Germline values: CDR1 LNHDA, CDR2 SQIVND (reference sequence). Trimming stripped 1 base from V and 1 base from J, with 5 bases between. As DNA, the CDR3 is TGTGCCAGTAGTATAGGCGGCAGCAATCAGCCCCAGCATTTT. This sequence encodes CASSIGGSNQPQHF.

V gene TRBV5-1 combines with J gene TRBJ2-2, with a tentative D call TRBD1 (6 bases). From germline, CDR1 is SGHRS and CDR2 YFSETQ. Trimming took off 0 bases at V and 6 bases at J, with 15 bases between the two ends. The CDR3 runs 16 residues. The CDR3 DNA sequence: TGCGCCAGCAGCTTGGGGCCGGGACAACGGGCCGGGGAGCTGTTTTTT. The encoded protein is CASSLGPGQRAGELFF.

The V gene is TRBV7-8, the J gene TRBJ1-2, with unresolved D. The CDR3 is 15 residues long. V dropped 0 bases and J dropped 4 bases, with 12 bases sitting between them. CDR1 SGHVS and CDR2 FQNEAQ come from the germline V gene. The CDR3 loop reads CASSLAPVPSYGYTF. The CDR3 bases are TGTGCCAGCAGCTTAGCGCCGGTTCCGTCCTATGGCTACACCTTC.

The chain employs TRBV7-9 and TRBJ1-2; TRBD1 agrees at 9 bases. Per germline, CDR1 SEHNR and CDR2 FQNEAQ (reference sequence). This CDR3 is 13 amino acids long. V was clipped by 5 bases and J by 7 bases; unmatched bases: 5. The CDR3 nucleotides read TGTGCCAGCAGCCCACAGGGGGCGTTTGGCTACACCTTC. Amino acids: CASSPQGAFGYTF.

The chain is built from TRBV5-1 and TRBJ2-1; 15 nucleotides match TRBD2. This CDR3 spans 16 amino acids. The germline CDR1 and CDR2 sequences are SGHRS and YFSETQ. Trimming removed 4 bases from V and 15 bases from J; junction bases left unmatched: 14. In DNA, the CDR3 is TGCGCCAGCAGCCCGGGACTAGCGGGGGGTGTTGGATTATGGTTCTTC. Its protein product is CASSPGLAGGVGLWFF. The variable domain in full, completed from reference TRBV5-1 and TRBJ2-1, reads KAGVTQTPRYLIKTRGQQVTLSCSPISGHRSVSWYQQTPGQGLQFLFEYFSETQRNKGNFPGRFSGRQFSNSRSEMNVSTLELGDSALYLCASSPGLAGGVGLWFFGPGTRLTVL.

CDR3 DNA sequence: TGCGCCAGCAGCTTCGGGGTCACCTACGAGCAGTACTTC. Translation gives CASSFGVTYEQYF. This chain joins TRBV5-1 and TRBJ2-7, with D tentatively TRBD2 (5 bases). Germline assignment: CDR1 SGHRS and CDR2 YFSETQ. The CDR3 is made up of 13 amino acids. The V end was cut by 2 bases, the J end by 2 bases, with 8 bases between.

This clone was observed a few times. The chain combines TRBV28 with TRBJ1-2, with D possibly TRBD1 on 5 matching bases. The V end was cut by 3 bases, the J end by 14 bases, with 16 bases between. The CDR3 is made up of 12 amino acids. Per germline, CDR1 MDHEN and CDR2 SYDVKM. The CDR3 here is CASSFQGMAYTF. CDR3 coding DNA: TGTGCCAGCAGTTTTCAGGGAATGGCCTATACCTTC.

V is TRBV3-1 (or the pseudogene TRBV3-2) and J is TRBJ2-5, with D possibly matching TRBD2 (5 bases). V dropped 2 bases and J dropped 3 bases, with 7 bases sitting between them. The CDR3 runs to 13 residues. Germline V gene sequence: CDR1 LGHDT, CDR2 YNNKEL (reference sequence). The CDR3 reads CASSQLAEETQYF. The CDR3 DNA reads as TGTGCCAGCAGCCAACTAGCAGAAGAGACCCAGTACTTC.

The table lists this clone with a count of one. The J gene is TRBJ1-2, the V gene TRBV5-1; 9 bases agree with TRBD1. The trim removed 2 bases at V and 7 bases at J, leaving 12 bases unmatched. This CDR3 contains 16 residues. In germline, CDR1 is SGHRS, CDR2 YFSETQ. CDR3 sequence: CASSFEPDRGPSGYTF. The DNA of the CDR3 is TGCGCCAGCAGCTTCGAACCGGACAGGGGACCGAGTGGCTACACCTTC.

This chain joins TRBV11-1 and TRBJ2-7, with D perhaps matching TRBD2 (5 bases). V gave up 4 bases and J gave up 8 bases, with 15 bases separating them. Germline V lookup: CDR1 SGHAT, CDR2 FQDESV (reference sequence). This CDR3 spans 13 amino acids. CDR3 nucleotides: TGTGCCAGCAGCTCCACTGGCGGAGGCAAGCAGTACTTC. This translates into CASSSTGGGKQYF.

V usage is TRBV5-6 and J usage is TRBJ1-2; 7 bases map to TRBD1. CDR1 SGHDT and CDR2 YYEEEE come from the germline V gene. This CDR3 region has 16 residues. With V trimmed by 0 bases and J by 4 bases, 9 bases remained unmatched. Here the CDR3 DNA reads TGTGCCAGCAGCTTGGACAGGGGTTATAGAGGCTATGGCTACACCTTC. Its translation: CASSLDRGYRGYGYTF.

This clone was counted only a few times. This CDR3 reads CASSSTGTGGKAFF. In DNA, the CDR3 is TGTGCCAGCAGTTCAACCGGGACAGGGGGCAAAGCTTTCTTT. The genes are TRBV6-5 and TRBJ1-1; TRBD1 matches 12 bases. Germline V gene lookup returns CDR1 MNHEY and CDR2 SVGAGI. This CDR3 is 14 amino acids long. Trimming at V came to 4 bases and at J to 9 bases, leaving 6 bases not matched to a gene.

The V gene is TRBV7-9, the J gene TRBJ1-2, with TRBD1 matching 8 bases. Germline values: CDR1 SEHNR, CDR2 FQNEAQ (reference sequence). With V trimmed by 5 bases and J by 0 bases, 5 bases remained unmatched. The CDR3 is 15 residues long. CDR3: CASSLRTGTNYGYTF. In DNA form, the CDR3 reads TGTGCCAGCAGCCTAAGGACAGGGACTAACTATGGCTACACCTTC.

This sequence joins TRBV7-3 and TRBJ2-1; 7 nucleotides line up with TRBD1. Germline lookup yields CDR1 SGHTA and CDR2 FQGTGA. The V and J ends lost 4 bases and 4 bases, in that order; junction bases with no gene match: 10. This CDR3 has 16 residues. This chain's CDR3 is CASSSTFGTAYNEQFF. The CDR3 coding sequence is TGTGCCAGCAGCTCAACTTTCGGGACAGCATACAATGAGCAGTTCTTC.

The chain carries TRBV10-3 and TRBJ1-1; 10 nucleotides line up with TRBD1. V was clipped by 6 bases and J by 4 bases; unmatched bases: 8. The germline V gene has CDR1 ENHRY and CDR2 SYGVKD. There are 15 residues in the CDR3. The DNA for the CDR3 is TGTGCCATCAGGGGAACAGACAGGGGGCTCACTGAAGCTTTCTTT. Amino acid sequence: CAIRGTDRGLTEAFF.

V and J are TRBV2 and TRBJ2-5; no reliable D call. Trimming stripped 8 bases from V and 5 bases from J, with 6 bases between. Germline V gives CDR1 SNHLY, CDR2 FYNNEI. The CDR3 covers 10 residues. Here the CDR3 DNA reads TGTGCCAGCGTCCAGGAGACCCAGTACTTC. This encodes CASVQETQYF.

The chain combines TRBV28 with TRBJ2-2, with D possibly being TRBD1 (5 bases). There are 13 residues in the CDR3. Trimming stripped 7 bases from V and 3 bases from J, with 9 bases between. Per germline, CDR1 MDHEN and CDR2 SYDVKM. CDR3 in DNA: TGTGCCAGCATGGCAGGGTACACCGGGGAGCTGTTTTTT. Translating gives CASMAGYTGELFF. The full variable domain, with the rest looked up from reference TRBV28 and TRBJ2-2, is DVKVTQSSRYLVKRTGEKVFLECVQDMDHENMFWYRQDPGLGLRLIYFSYDVKMKEKGDIPEGYSVSREKKERFSLILESASTNQTSMYLCASMAGYTGELFFGEGSRLTVL.

CDR3 coding DNA: TGTGCCAGCAGTTTGGCCACAGGGGATAATTCACCCCTCCACTTT. Its translation: CASSLATGDNSPLHF. The chain employs TRBV28 and TRBJ1-6, with TRBD1 matching 7 bases. The CDR3 sequence is 15 residues long. The V gene's germline CDR1 is MDHEN and CDR2 SYDVKM. The V and J ends lost 3 bases and 5 bases, in that order; junction bases with no gene match: 4.

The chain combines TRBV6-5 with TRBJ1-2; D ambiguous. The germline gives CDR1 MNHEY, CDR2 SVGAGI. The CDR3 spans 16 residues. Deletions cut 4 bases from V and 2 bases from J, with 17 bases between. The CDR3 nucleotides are TGTGCCAGCAGTTTACCCCAGCGTTGGAAGAACTATGGCTACACCTTC. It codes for CASSLPQRWKNYGYTF.

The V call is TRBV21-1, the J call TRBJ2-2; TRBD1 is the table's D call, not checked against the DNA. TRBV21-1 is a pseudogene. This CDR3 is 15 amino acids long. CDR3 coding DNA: TGTGCCAGCAGCCTCACAGGGTCGGACACCGGGGAGCTGTTTTTT. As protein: CASSLTGSDTGELFF.

CDR3 sequence: CASSFTGMDNSPLHF. The CDR3 DNA reads as TGTGCCAGCAGTTTTACAGGGATGGATAATTCACCCCTCCACTTT. The gene calls are TRBV6-5 and TRBJ1-6; perhaps TRBD1 as D (6 bases). The CDR3 has 15 amino acids. Trimming removed 4 bases at V and 5 bases at J, with 12 bases between. Germline CDR1 and CDR2: MNHEY and SVGAGI.

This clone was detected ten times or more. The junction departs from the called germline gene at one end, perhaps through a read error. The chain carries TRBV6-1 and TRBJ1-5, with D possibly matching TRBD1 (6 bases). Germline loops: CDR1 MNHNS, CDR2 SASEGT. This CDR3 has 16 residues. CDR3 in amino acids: CASSEAPGTSSQPQHF. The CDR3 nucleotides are TGTGCCAGCAGTGAAGCCCCCGGGACAAGCAGTCAGCCCCAGCATTTT.